A single sample gave rise to the 26 T cell receptor beta chains below, sequenced in a study of shared clonotypes between healthy human individuals. Data came from immunoSEQ multiplex PCR; TCRdb stores just in-frame clones and leaves some out. The data hold about 480,000 clones, with over 60% observed a single time. The specimen sequenced was PBMCs. The receptors shown here come from a woman in her thirties or forties in good health. Some clones in this sample may be carry-over from other donors' samples.

The chain uses TRBV4-1 and TRBJ2-1; 8 positions agree with TRBD2. Germline V gene lookup returns CDR1 MGHRA and CDR2 YSYEKL. V lost 3 bases and J lost 8; bases outside the gene matches: 12. The CDR3 totals 16 residues. The CDR3 loop is CASSQPGTSAGHEQFF. Written as DNA, the CDR3 is TGCGCCAGCAGCCAGCCCGGGACTAGTGCGGGCCATGAGCAGTTCTTC.

This sequence joins TRBV6-1 and TRBJ2-7; 7 bases match TRBD1. CDR3 size: 16 residues. CDR1 and CDR2 from the germline V gene are MNHNS and SASEGT. The J segment lost 7 bases and the V segment lost 4 bases, leaving 16 bases of the junction unmatched. The CDR3 nucleotides are TGTGCCAGCAGTGCTGACAGGGCCCGTAGTCGGTGGGAGCAGTACTTC. Protein product: CASSADRARSRWEQYF.

This clone was recorded a few times. Other DNA sequences in the same sample also yield this CDR3. The chain employs TRBV7-3 and TRBJ2-3; 8 positions match TRBD2. CDR3 size: 17 residues. The V segment lost 0 bases and the J segment 1 base; nucleotides outside the gene matches: 6. Germline CDR1 reads SGHTA; CDR2 reads FQGTGA. The CDR3 bases are TGTGCCAGCAGCTTAACATCGGCTAGCGGGCGCACAGATACGCAGTATTTT. As protein: CASSLTSASGRTDTQYF.

The rearrangement joins TRBV28 to TRBJ2-5; 7 positions match TRBD2. CDR1 is MDHEN, CDR2 SYDVKM, per germline. This CDR3 has 14 residues. With 7 bases clipped from V and 5 bases from J, the junction kept 10 bases outside the gene matches. Written as DNA, the CDR3 is TGTGCCAGCACTAGCGGAGGGGCCACCGAGACCCAGTACTTC. Protein: CASTSGGATETQYF.

The chain uses TRBV2 and TRBJ2-1; D is uncertain. This CDR3 is built from 13 residues. In germline, CDR1 is SNHLY, CDR2 FYNNEI. V gave up 6 bases and J gave up 7 bases, with 13 bases separating them. The CDR3 spells CASRETQRNEQFF. For the CDR3, the DNA is TGTGCCAGCAGGGAGACCCAGAGGAATGAGCAGTTCTTC.

In DNA form, the CDR3 reads TGTGCCAGCAGTTACCCCGGACAGTCCTACAATGAGCAGTTCTTC. Translated: CASSYPGQSYNEQFF. The chain has TRBV6-5 and TRBJ2-1, with D possibly matching TRBD1 (6 bases). V lost 2 bases and J 1 base, leaving 9 bases between the germline ends. The CDR3 is made up of 15 amino acids. From germline, CDR1 is MNHEY and CDR2 SVGAGI.

The rearrangement links TRBV9 to TRBJ2-2; 7 bases are shared with TRBD2. The length of the CDR3 is 14 residues. J lost 7 bases, V lost 2 bases, and 5 bases had no gene match. Germline CDR1 reads SGDLS; CDR2 reads YYNGEE. The CDR3 nucleotides read TGTGCCAGCAGCGTCCCCAGCGGGAACGGGGAGCTGTTTTTT. It codes for CASSVPSGNGELFF.

This chain connects TRBV5-4 to TRBJ2-7; D is possibly TRBD2 (6 bases). Trimming took 0 bases from V and 5 from J, leaving 12 bases between them. The CDR3 runs 14 residues. Per germline, CDR1 SGHNT and CDR2 YYREEE (reference sequence). DNA of the CDR3: TGTGCCAGCAGCTTGGGAGGGAGGTACGACGAGCAGTACTTC. This encodes CASSLGGRYDEQYF.

Turning to this clone: One base separates it from a far larger clone, so it is likely a read error. The rearrangement uses TRBV30 and TRBJ1-5; possibly TRBD1 for D (6 bases). This CDR3 region has 13 residues. Germline V gives CDR1 GTSNPN, CDR2 SVGIG (reference sequence). Trimming cost V 6 bases and J 11 bases, with 20 bases left between them. The CDR3 is CACEDSGRRAQHF. DNA for the CDR3: TGTGCCTGCGAGGACAGCGGGCGGAGAGCCCAGCATTTT. Based on the CDR3 plus reference TRBV30 and TRBJ1-5, the full variable domain is SQTIHQWPATLVQPVGSPLSLECTVEGTSNPNLYWYRQAAGRGLQLLFYSVGIGQISSEVPQNLSASRPQDRQFILSSKKLLLSDSGFYLCACEDSGRRAQHFGDGTRLSIL.

This chain links TRBV5-1 with TRBJ2-5; D unclear. The J call is uncertain, as TRBJ2-7 better fits the DNA end. The CDR3 contains 13 residues. CDR1 and CDR2 (germline): SGHRS, YFSETQ. The CDR3 loop is CASSLERAYEQYF. DNA of the CDR3: TGCGCCAGCAGCCTTGAAAGGGCCTACGAGCAGTACTTC.

The chain joins TRBV28 to TRBJ2-7; TRBD1 might be the D (6 bases). There are 15 residues in the CDR3. V lost 7 bases, J lost 4 bases, and 20 bases lay in between. Germline CDR1 MDHEN, CDR2 SYDVKM. CDR3 protein: CASIEQGSPKYEQYF. The CDR3 coding sequence is TGTGCCAGCATCGAGCAGGGGAGCCCCAAATACGAGCAGTACTTC.

This chain uses TRBV7-9 with TRBJ2-1; possible D gene TRBD2, 7 bases. CDR1 is SEHNR, CDR2 FQNEAQ, per germline (reference sequence). Trimming pared 5 bases from V and 3 bases from J, leaving 17 bases between. CDR3 length equals 16 residues. The CDR3 loop is CASSPRGAGDYNEQFF. CDR3 sequence (DNA): TGTGCCAGCAGCCCCCGGGGGGCGGGAGACTACAATGAGCAGTTCTTC.

This clone was observed a single time. The genes are TRBV18 and TRBJ1-3; no clear D gene. Trimming removed 4 bases at V and 0 bases at J, with 4 bases between. Germline lookup yields CDR1 KGHSH and CDR2 LQKENI. The CDR3 runs to 13 residues. The CDR3 is CASSRGSGNTIYF. As DNA, the CDR3 is TGTGCCAGCTCACGGGGCTCTGGAAACACCATATATTTT. Filled out from reference TRBV18 and TRBJ1-3, the complete variable domain reads NAGVMQNPRHLVRRRGQEARLRCSPMKGHSHVYWYRQLPEEGLKFMVYLQKENIIDESGMPKERFSAEFPKEGPSILRIQQVVRGDSAAYFCASSRGSGNTIYFGEGSWLTVV.

This clone has a single count. The chain links TRBV5-1 to TRBJ2-7, with TRBD2 matching over 10 bases. From germline, CDR1 is SGHRS and CDR2 YFSETQ. This CDR3 contains 12 residues. Trimming took 4 bases from V and 7 from J; bases not matched to a gene: 2. In DNA form, the CDR3 reads TGCGCCAGCAGCATAGCGGGAGGAGAGCAGTACTTC. Translating it yields CASSIAGGEQYF.

The V call is TRBV19, the J call TRBJ1-3; D may be TRBD1 (6 bases). The CDR3 loop spans 15 amino acids. Germline CDR1 and CDR2: LNHDA and SQIVND (reference sequence). V lost 5 bases to trimming and J lost 5 bases, with 16 bases between them. For the CDR3, the DNA is TGTGCCAGTAGTCTCAGGGGTGAGAGGAGAAACACCATATATTTT. Encoded protein: CASSLRGERRNTIYF.

The rearrangement uses TRBV28 and TRBJ1-3; 9 bases are a match to TRBD1. J was trimmed by 0 bases and V by 4 bases; bases with no gene match: 7. Germline CDR1 and CDR2: MDHEN and SYDVKM. The CDR3 sequence is 17 residues long. As DNA, the CDR3 is TGTGCCAGCAGTTCCCCGGGACAGGGAGGCTCTGGAAACACCATATATTTT. It encodes CASSSPGQGGSGNTIYF.

J is TRBJ1-2 and V is TRBV18, with D perhaps TRBD1 (6 bases). The germline V gene has CDR1 KGHSH and CDR2 LQKENI. V lost 3 bases to trimming and J lost 5 bases, with 10 bases between them. The CDR3 sequence is 13 residues long. The CDR3 loop is CASSPAGEYGYTF. CDR3 nucleotides: TGTGCCAGCTCACCGGCAGGGGAATATGGCTACACCTTC.

The chain joins TRBV6-6 to TRBJ2-7; D is unresolved. CDR1 MNHNY and CDR2 SVGAGI come from the germline V gene (reference sequence). V was pared by 2 bases and J by 0 bases, with 5 bases between. This CDR3 has 13 residues. Here the CDR3 reads CASSYRHSYEQYF. The DNA of the CDR3 is TGTGCCAGCAGTTACCGCCACTCCTACGAGCAGTACTTC.

J is TRBJ1-1 and V is TRBV6-5; D uncertain. V dropped 6 bases and J dropped 1 base, with 9 bases sitting between them. The CDR3 contains 13 residues. Germline V lookup: CDR1 MNHEY, CDR2 SVGAGI. The CDR3 loop is CASRGLPNTEAFF. The CDR3 DNA is TGTGCCAGCAGGGGTCTCCCGAACACTGAAGCTTTCTTT.

Worth noting for this clone: A much larger clone differs by one base, so this may be a read error. The same CDR3 is also encoded by other DNA sequences in this sample. The chain carries TRBV7-2 and TRBJ2-3; D is undetermined. This CDR3 has 13 amino acids. Germline V gene sequence: CDR1 SGHTA, CDR2 FQGNSA. CDR3 region: CASSLALGDTQYF. CDR3 nucleotide sequence: TGTGCCAGCAGCTTAGCGCTTGGAGATACACAGTATTTT.

The sample holds many counts of this clone. Distinct nucleotide sequences in the sample also encode this CDR3. The rearrangement joins TRBV28 to TRBJ1-1; perhaps TRBD1 as D (5 bases). The CDR3 is 11 residues long. Germline V CDR1 and CDR2: MDHEN, SYDVKM. The DNA of the CDR3 is TGTACGACAGAATTGAACACTGAAGCTTTCTTT. Amino acids: CTTELNTEAFF.

The rearrangement uses TRBV7-9 and TRBJ2-1, with TRBD2 identical over 10 bases. V lost 7 bases and J lost 7; bases outside the gene matches: 4. Germline CDR1 SEHNR, CDR2 FQNEAQ (reference sequence). This CDR3 contains 13 residues. The CDR3: CASTSGSRNEQFF. The CDR3 coding sequence is TGTGCCAGCACTAGCGGGAGTCGGAATGAGCAGTTCTTC.

This sequence joins TRBV30 and TRBJ2-7; 12 bases agree with TRBD2. Germline V CDR1 and CDR2: GTSNPN, SVGIG (reference sequence). The CDR3 extends over 19 amino acids. V trimming: 0 bases; J trimming: 7 bases; junction bases outside the gene matches: 19. DNA for the CDR3: TGTGCCTGGAGTGTCCTGGGACTAGCGGGCCTTAAGAGTGTTCGGGAGCAGTACTTC. Amino acids: CAWSVLGLAGLKSVREQYF.

The chain employs TRBV5-1 and TRBJ2-5, with 7 positions matching TRBD1. This CDR3 is 14 amino acids long. The V gene's germline CDR1 is SGHRS and CDR2 YFSETQ. J lost 0 bases, V lost 4 bases, and 3 bases had no gene match. The CDR3 spells CASSVGQDQETQYF. The DNA for the CDR3 is TGCGCCAGCAGCGTCGGACAGGACCAAGAGACCCAGTACTTC.

To note about this clone: Within the sample, other DNA sequences also encode this same CDR3. This chain uses TRBV5-1 with TRBJ1-1; tentatively, D is TRBD1 (5 bases). This CDR3 is built from 14 residues. Germline-derived CDR1 and CDR2 are SGHRS and YFSETQ. V lost 0 bases, J lost 2 bases, and 8 bases lay in between. The CDR3 DNA reads as TGCGCCAGCAGCTTGGAAAGGGGAAACACTGAAGCTTTCTTT. Its translation: CASSLERGNTEAFF.

This clone showed up just once. The rearrangement uses TRBV11-1 and TRBJ2-7, with 9 bases that match TRBD2. Germline loops: CDR1 SGHAT, CDR2 FQDESV (reference sequence). The V and J ends lost 8 bases and 6 bases, in that order; junction bases with no gene match: 8. The CDR3 runs to 13 residues. CDR3 sequence reads: CASGGRAISEQYF. CDR3 nucleotides: TGTGCCAGCGGCGGGAGGGCCATCAGCGAGCAGTACTTC.